Listed below are T cell receptor beta chains from one sample, sequenced in a study of STAT5B mutations in CD4+ large granular lymphocyte leukemia. Data came from immunoSEQ multiplex PCR; TCRdb stores just in-frame clones and leaves some out. The table records about 6,300 clones, about 74% of them present only once. Sequencing used PBMCs. The origin of the receptors is a woman in her seventies with CD4+ T-cell large granular lymphocyte leukemia. Each CDR3 is given with its conserved first and last residue.

TRBV15,CATSREGGRGLEQYF
TRBV7-8,CASSLRRGRDGYTF
TRBV19,CASSSGTGGVDTQYF
TRBV11-3,CASSVGLADRDTQYF
TRBV5-1,CASSPGRQNTEAFF
TRBV7-6,CASSLVGSSSGSYEQYF
TRBV2,CASGGQTEEQYF
TRBV11-3,CASSSQTGEAYEQYF
TRBV30,CAWSPTRGNSPLHF
TRBV30,CAWHGSFSGYTF
TRBV4-2,CASSRGELSDAEQYF
TRBV7-2,CASSSGTGAYEQYF
TRBV11-2,CASSPLSGSRLSYEQYF
TRBV7-3,CASSLIPGGAYNEQFF
TRBV7-9,CASSLSGTGINTEAFF
TRBV7-9,CASSSDGQGNTEAFF
TRBV5-5,CASSIRGQGANSYEQYF
TRBV19,CASSTGPSSGNTIYF
TRBV10-3,CAIRGGGGSYEQYF
TRBV7-2,CASSLALLAGIQETQYF
TRBV11-3,CASSPPRLAGSPEEQFF
TRBV5-4,CASSPDGRGYGYTF
TRBV6-1,CASSEADYGYTF
TRBV14,CASSQQQGYNEQFF
TRBV27,CASRARNTEAFF
TRBV19,CASSLAGGRREQYF
TRBV28,CASSSSTTPYEQYF
TRBV2,CASSEALGEQFF
TRBV9,CASSYASGTAYEQYF
TRBV7-8,CASTTSRKPQETQYF
TRBV29-1,CSVDHSHYGYTF
TRBV5-1,CASSLEGGETQYF
TRBV5-1,CASSLARERDKTYNEQFF
TRBV7-9,CASSRRDHSYEQYF
TRBV14,CASSQETRNTEAFF
TRBV7-6,CASSLGAGSGNTIYF
TRBV7-2,CASSPGVVLSYNEQFF
TRBV6-5,CASSYVTGVGEQYF
TRBV6-5,CASSYSRVNTEAFF
TRBV19,CASTGNTIYF
TRBV7-6,CASSLTGENSPLHF
TRBV19,CASSIGRSPSTDTQYF
TRBV19,CASMVTGPTGELFF
TRBV5-1,CASSLVSVNTEAFF
TRBV10-3,CAISENTEAFF
TRBV21-1,CASSSRGRASSYEQYF
TRBV5-4,CASSWDRGTTDTQYF
TRBV6-1,CASSVNPSYNEQFF
TRBV6-5,CASSRTERSEAFF
TRBV27,CASRYAGGGEQYF
TRBV5-6,CASSSVQGRGLETQYF
TRBV7-3,CASSRNGQFQETQYF
TRBV4-1,CASSQGTVNTEAFF